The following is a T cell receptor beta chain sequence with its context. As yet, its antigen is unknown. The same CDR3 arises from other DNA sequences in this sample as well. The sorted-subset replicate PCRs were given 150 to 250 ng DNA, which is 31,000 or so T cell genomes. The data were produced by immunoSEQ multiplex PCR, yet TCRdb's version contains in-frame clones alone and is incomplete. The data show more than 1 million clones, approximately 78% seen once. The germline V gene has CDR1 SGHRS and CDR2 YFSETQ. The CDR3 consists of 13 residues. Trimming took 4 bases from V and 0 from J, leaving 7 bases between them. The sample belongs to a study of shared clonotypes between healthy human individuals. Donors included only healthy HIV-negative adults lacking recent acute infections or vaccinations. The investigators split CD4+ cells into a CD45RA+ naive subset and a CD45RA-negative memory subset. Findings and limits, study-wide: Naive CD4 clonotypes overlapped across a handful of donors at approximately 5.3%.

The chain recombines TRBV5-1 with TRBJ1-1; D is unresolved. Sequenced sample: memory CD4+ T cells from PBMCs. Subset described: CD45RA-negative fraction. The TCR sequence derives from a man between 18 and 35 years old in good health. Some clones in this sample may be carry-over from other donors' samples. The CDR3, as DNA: TGCGCCAGCAGCACCGGGATGAACACTGAAGCTTTCTTT. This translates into CASSTGMNTEAFF.